The entry below gives a single T cell receptor beta chain sequence along with its context. The antigen is unknown. This entry comes from a study of T cells in localized non-small cell lung cancer. Measured with immunoSEQ multiplex PCR; TCRdb has only the in-frame clones, and not every one. The repertoire holds some 50,000 clones, about 86% seen once, with 15% to 20% in the top ten. General study results and limits: Sequencing covered just one tumor region, so heterogeneity cannot be ruled out. Uninvolved adjacent lung showed higher T cell clonality than tumor. The study linked higher blood T cell density to longer overall survival. Appearance in adjacent lung was seen for a median approximately 59 of the top 100 tumor clones.

CDR3 length equals 16 residues. Germline CDR1 LGHNA, CDR2 YNFKEQ. V gave up 0 bases and J gave up 3 bases, with 11 bases separating them. The rearrangement joins TRBV4-2 to TRBJ2-2; D gene ambiguous. This receptor was taken from a man aged 35-69 years with stage III lung adenocarcinoma. Sequencing used peripheral blood mononuclear cells, obtained before any cancer treatment. The CDR3 DNA follows: TGTGCCAGCAGCCAAGAAGGAGCGCGGCACACCGGGGAGCTGTTTTTT. This gives the protein CASSQEGARHTGELFF.